This TCR beta chain was recorded in a study of CD8 T cells in ankylosing spondylitis. Study findings and constraints: A motif in TCR beta, a set of roughly eight highly homologous variants, appeared characteristic of ankylosing spondylitis blood. Relatively rare in peripheral blood, disease-linked clones were also CD8+. Some of the motif variants had earlier been found in reactive arthritis patients' fluid and blood. The study looked at matched synovial fluid samples from ankylosing spondylitis patients. Disease-linked clones were reported to be significantly enriched there.

With molecular barcodes, quantitative 5'-RACE was used to make the TCR beta libraries. TCRdb analysed the 5' RACE reads with MiXCR anew, one entry per CDR3 protein. Of a few hundred thousand distinct CDR3 sequences in the sample, about a fifth were seen once. Looked up from germline, CDR1 is SGHTA and CDR2 is FQGNSA. With 7 bases removed from V and 3 bases from J, the gap between germline ends came to 14 bases. The CDR3 has 14 amino acids. Concerning this clonotype: Its antigen remains unidentified.

Input material: blood, either unsorted or a sorted T cell fraction (not recorded which). The sequence came from a male donor with ankylosing spondylitis. The J gene is TRBJ2-3, the V gene TRBV7-2; no clear D. The CDR3 nucleotides read TGTGCCAGCACCACTACGTCTTATACAGATACGCAGTATTTT. Amino acid sequence: CASTTTSYTDTQYF. Variable domain in full (rest from reference TRBV7-2 and TRBJ2-3): GAGVSQSPSNKVTEKGKDVELRCDPISGHTALYWYRQSLGQGLEFLIYFQGNSAPDKSGLPSDRFSAERTGGSVSTLTIQRTQQEDSAVYLCASTTTSYTDTQYFGPGTRLTVL.